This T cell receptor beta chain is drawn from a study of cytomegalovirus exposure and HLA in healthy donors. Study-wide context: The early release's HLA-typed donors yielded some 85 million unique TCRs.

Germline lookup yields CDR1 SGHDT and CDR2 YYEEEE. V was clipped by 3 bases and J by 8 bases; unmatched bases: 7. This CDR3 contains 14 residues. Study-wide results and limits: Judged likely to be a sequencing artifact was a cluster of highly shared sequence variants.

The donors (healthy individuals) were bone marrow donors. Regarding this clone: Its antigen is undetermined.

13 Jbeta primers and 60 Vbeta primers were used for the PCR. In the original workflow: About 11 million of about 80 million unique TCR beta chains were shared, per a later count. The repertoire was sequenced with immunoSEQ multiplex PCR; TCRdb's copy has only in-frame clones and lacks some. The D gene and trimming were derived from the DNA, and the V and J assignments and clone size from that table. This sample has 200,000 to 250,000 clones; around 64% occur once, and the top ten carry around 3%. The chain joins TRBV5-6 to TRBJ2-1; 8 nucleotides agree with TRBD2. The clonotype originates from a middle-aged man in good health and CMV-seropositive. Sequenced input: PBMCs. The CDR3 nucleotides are TGTGCCAGCAGCTACTCGGGACTAGTGGATGAGCAGTTCTTC. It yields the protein CASSYSGLVDEQFF.